The 17 T cell receptor beta chains in this list originate from one sample, sequenced in a study of T cell responses to AZD1222 COVID-19 vaccine. Data came from immunoSEQ multiplex PCR; TCRdb stores just in-frame clones and leaves some out. The profile shows about 160,000 clones, roughly 90% of them singletons. Sequenced material: peripheral blood, taken 28 days after the second AZD1222 dose. These receptors were obtained from an adult who received the AZD1222 COVID-19 vaccine.

The chain recombines TRBV16 with TRBJ1-3; D perhaps matches TRBD1 (6 bases). V was cut by 0 bases and J by 8 bases, with 14 bases left in between. CDR1 and CDR2 from the germline V gene are KGHSY and FQNENV. The CDR3 is 15 amino acids. DNA of the CDR3: TGTGCCAGCAGCCAATCAACGGGGGGCTTGTACACCATATATTTT. This codes for CASSQSTGGLYTIYF.

This clone occurred once. The chain has TRBV19 and TRBJ1-6, with 8 positions matching TRBD1. The CDR3 extends over 16 amino acids. Germline-derived CDR1 and CDR2 are LNHDA and SQIVND (reference sequence). Germline trimming cut 4 bases from V and 7 bases from J; bases unmatched to any gene: 9. The CDR3 loop is CASSTPGQGTNSPLHF. The CDR3 bases are TGTGCCAGTAGTACCCCCGGACAGGGCACCAATTCACCCCTCCACTTT.

The chain recombines TRBV10-2 with TRBJ2-7; 7 nucleotides line up with TRBD1. Germline loops: CDR1 WSHSY, CDR2 SAAADI. After removal of 3 bases from V and 5 bases from J, the junction contained 7 bases not matched to a gene. The CDR3 has 14 amino acids. The CDR3 coding sequence is TGCGCCAGCAGTGATGGAGACAGGGCCCACGAGCAGTACTTC. Translation: CASSDGDRAHEQYF.

The gene calls are TRBV24-1 and TRBJ1-3; no firm D call. V lost 1 base to trimming and J lost 0 bases, with 6 bases between them. This CDR3 spans 15 amino acids. From germline, CDR1 is KGHDR and CDR2 SFDVKD. CDR3 in DNA: TGTGCCACCAGTGATTTACAAGACTCTGGAAACACCATATATTTT. Its protein product is CATSDLQDSGNTIYF.

V usage is TRBV1 and J usage is TRBJ2-5; the table names TRBD2, a call not compared with the DNA. TRBV1 is flagged as a pseudogene. The CDR3 spans 19 residues. CDR3 DNA: TGCACCAGCAGCCAAAAGGGACTAGCGGGAGGGGCTTCCCAAGAGACCCAGTACTTC. This gives the protein CTSSQKGLAGGASQETQYF.

The CDR3 bases are TGTGCCAGCAGCTTGGCCAGGGGGTTAGGGAATCAGCCCCAGCATTTT. Its protein product is CASSLARGLGNQPQHF. V and J are TRBV5-8 and TRBJ1-5, with 7 nucleotides matching TRBD1. The CDR3 has 16 residues. V lost 0 bases and J lost 4; bases outside the gene matches: 7. Germline CDR1 is SGHTS and CDR2 is YDEGEE. Filled out from reference TRBV5-8 and TRBJ1-5, the complete variable domain reads EAGVTQSPTHLIKTRGQQATLRCSPISGHTSVYWYQQALGLGLQFLLWYDEGEERNRGNFPPRFSGRQFPNYSSELNVNALELEDSALYLCASSLARGLGNQPQHFGDGTRLSIL.

CDR3 DNA sequence: TGTGCCAGCAGCTACAGTGTCCGTAGCTCCTACGAGCAGTACTTC. It yields the protein CASSYSVRSSYEQYF. The gene calls are TRBV7-9 and TRBJ2-7; D call uncertain. V shed 4 bases and J shed 0 bases, with 13 bases lying between them. The CDR3 length is 15 residues. Germline CDR1 SEHNR, CDR2 FQNEAQ (reference sequence).

The CDR3 is CATWERVADTQYF. CDR3 DNA: TGTGCCACTTGGGAGAGGGTTGCAGATACGCAGTATTTT. This sequence joins TRBV6-6 and TRBJ2-3, with a weak D call TRBD2 (5 bases). Between the trimmed V and J ends, which lost 10 bases and 4 bases, there was a span of 15 bases. Germline assignment: CDR1 MNHNY and CDR2 SVGAGI (reference sequence). This CDR3 contains 13 residues.

This chain connects TRBV29-1 to TRBJ2-7; 10 bases are shared with TRBD1. The trim removed 3 bases at V and 6 bases at J, leaving 8 bases unmatched. The CDR3 is 14 amino acids. The germline V gene has CDR1 SQVTM and CDR2 ANQGSEA. The DNA for the CDR3 is TGCAGCGTTGATTTCGGGACAGGGGCGACCGAGCAGTACTTC. It specifies CSVDFGTGATEQYF.

This sequence joins TRBV6-4 and TRBJ2-1; TRBD1 agrees at 8 bases. CDR1 and CDR2 from the germline V gene are MRHNA and SNTAGT. The CDR3 is 15 residues long. V was clipped by 4 bases and J by 8 bases; unmatched bases: 10. CDR3 sequence (DNA): TGTGCCAGCAGTGTCGAAGGGTCGACAGGGGATGAGCAGTTCTTC. It is translated as CASSVEGSTGDEQFF.

This chain joins TRBV19 and TRBJ2-2; 9 nucleotides match TRBD1. Germline V gene sequence: CDR1 LNHDA, CDR2 SQIVND (reference sequence). Germline trimming cut 7 bases from V and 5 bases from J; bases unmatched to any gene: 8. This CDR3 has 15 amino acids. The CDR3 sequence is CASIKGTGWTGELFF. The CDR3 DNA is TGTGCCAGTATTAAGGGGACAGGGTGGACCGGGGAGCTGTTTTTT. Variable domain in full (rest from reference TRBV19 and TRBJ2-2): DGGITQSPKYLFRKEGQNVTLSCEQNLNHDAMYWYRQDPGQGLRLIYYSQIVNDFQKGDIAEGYSVSREKKESFPLTVTSAQKNPTAFYLCASIKGTGWTGELFFGEGSRLTVL.

The CDR3 nucleotides are TGTGCCAGCAGGTACGGAGGGACCCCCTACGAGCAGTACTTC. It specifies CASRYGGTPYEQYF. The gene calls are TRBV6-5 and TRBJ2-7; TRBD2 is a possible D gene (6 bases). Trimming stripped 6 bases from V and 2 bases from J, with 14 bases between. The CDR3 loop spans 14 amino acids. In germline, CDR1 is MNHEY, CDR2 SVGAGI.

CDR3: CAWSVVSYEQYF. DNA for the CDR3: TGTGCCTGGAGTGTAGTCAGCTACGAGCAGTACTTC. This rearrangement joins TRBV30 to TRBJ2-7, with unresolved D. Germline CDR1 GTSNPN, CDR2 SVGIG (reference sequence). V was shortened by 0 bases and J by 3 bases, with 6 bases between the two germline ends. CDR3 length: 12 residues.

The V gene is TRBV2, the J gene TRBJ2-1; 12 nucleotides align to TRBD2. CDR1 and CDR2 (germline): SNHLY, FYNNEI. The ends lost 6 bases at V and 9 bases at J; junction bases unmatched: 6. This CDR3 has 14 residues. CDR3 residues: CASRTGLAGLEQFF. The CDR3 nucleotides read TGTGCCAGCAGGACTGGACTAGCGGGACTTGAGCAGTTCTTC.

The rearrangement links TRBV4-2 to TRBJ1-2, with 7 bases fitting TRBD1. From germline, CDR1 is LGHNA and CDR2 YNFKEQ. CDR3 size: 15 residues. V shed 1 base, J shed 4 bases, and the junction held 6 bases outside the gene matches. The CDR3 DNA is TGTGCCAGCAGCCAAGGGGACAGACAGGGCTATGGCTACACCTTC. Residues: CASSQGDRQGYGYTF.

The chain combines TRBV27 with TRBJ2-7; 7 nucleotides align to TRBD1. Germline V gene sequence: CDR1 MNHEY, CDR2 SMNVEV (reference sequence). V lost 6 bases, J lost 0 bases, and 8 bases stayed unmatched. The CDR3 totals 15 residues. Here the CDR3 reads CASRSYRDSSYEQYF. The CDR3 DNA reads TGTGCCAGCAGGTCATACCGGGACAGCTCCTACGAGCAGTACTTC.

The chain employs TRBV27 and TRBJ1-2; no definite D call. CDR3 length: 13 residues. Per germline, CDR1 MNHEY and CDR2 SMNVEV (reference sequence). V was trimmed by 2 bases and J by 7 bases, leaving 11 bases between them. CDR3 sequence reads: CASSLGSSGGYTF. The DNA for the CDR3 is TGTGCCAGCAGTTTAGGGTCGAGTGGTGGCTACACCTTC.